One T cell receptor beta chain is described in this entry. Data came from immunoSEQ multiplex PCR; TCRdb stores just in-frame clones and leaves some out. The sample contains over 90,000 clones, about nine tenths of which appear only once. This sample stems from a study of blood T cell repertoires in COVID-19. Across the whole study: Whether acute or convalescent, the COVID-19 samples came from the United States, Italy and Spain.

Germline V gene lookup returns CDR1 LNHNV and CDR2 YYDKDF (reference sequence). The V end lost 0 bases, the J end lost 13 bases, and 13 bases lay between the germline ends. The length of the CDR3 is 12 residues. V usage is TRBV15 and J usage is TRBJ2-7; tentative D call: TRBD1 (6 bases). The sequence came from a woman of 80 years or more in a cohort sampled during active COVID-19. Source material: peripheral blood. The CDR3 DNA sequence: TGTGCCACCAGCAGAGACCGGGACACACTCTACTTC. This codes for CATSRDRDTLYF.